This T cell receptor beta chain is from a study of blood T cell repertoires in COVID-19. Whole-study context: Acute and convalescent COVID-19 samples came from the United States, Italy and Spain. T cells, B-cell-depleted T cells, or PBMCs supplied cDNA or gDNA.

CDR1 and CDR2 from the germline V gene are SGHTS and YDEGEE. There are 13 residues in the CDR3. With 5 bases clipped from V and 9 bases from J, the junction kept 7 bases outside the gene matches. Ages ranged from about 18 to 89 years, with residence in some 25 US areas. Which cohort a participant joined came from the clinical history participants gave. Clones were sequenced by immunoSEQ multiplex PCR, and TCRdb holds only the in-frame ones, with some missing. The sample holds 470,000 or so clones; roughly nine tenths are singletons and the top ten take approximately 2%. The V gene is TRBV5-8, the J gene TRBJ2-1; TRBD2 agrees at 8 bases. The source is a woman under 30 with acute COVID-19. The sample comprised PBMCs or T cells enriched from blood (not recorded which). This CDR3 is CASRGAGAGEQFF. The CDR3 DNA reads as TGTGCCAGCAGGGGAGCGGGAGCCGGTGAGCAGTTCTTC.